The clone carrying this T cell receptor beta chain was observed at least ten times. What it binds is unknown. As part of library construction, unique molecular identifiers were attached to individual cDNA molecules. TCRdb re-analysed the 5' RACE reads in MiXCR, keeping a single row per CDR3 protein. This sample has 30,000 to 40,000 distinct CDR3 sequences, with 5.7% found just once. This CDR3 spans 16 amino acids. CDR1 is SGHVS and CDR2 is FQNEAQ in the germline V gene. Trimming cost V 1 base and J 7 bases, with 17 bases left between them. The data derive from a study of early T cells in non-severe SARS-CoV-2 infection. About the study: With bulk RNA from unsorted whole blood as input, sequencing yielded unpaired chains.

General study findings and limits: Lookups in VDJdb leaned toward anti-spike CD8 responses and missed private and CD4 specificities.

Source material: whole blood. This chain joins TRBV7-8 and TRBJ2-1; D not resolved. This clonotype originated in an adult who was a healthcare worker with PCR-confirmed SARS-CoV-2 infection or an uninfected control (not recorded which). The CDR3 sequence: CASSLDLRSIRNEQFF. The CDR3 DNA sequence: TGTGCCAGCAGCTTAGATTTAAGGAGTATCCGGAATGAGCAGTTCTTC.